What follows are 29 T cell receptor beta chains derived from one specimen sequenced in a study of blood T cell repertoires in COVID-19. Libraries were prepared by immunoSEQ multiplex PCR; TCRdb keeps only in-frame clonotypes and omits some of them. The top ten clones hold roughly 2.4% of a sample with some 54,000 clones, 80% to 95% of them seen once. The specimen sequenced was peripheral blood. The origin of the receptors is a man between 60 and 75 years old with acute or convalescent COVID-19.

This chain connects TRBV4-3 to TRBJ2-1; TRBD1 matches at 9 bases. The CDR3 spans 15 residues. Looked up from germline, CDR1 is LGHNA and CDR2 is YSLEER. The V segment lost 1 base and the J segment 8 bases; nucleotides outside the gene matches: 6. The chain's CDR3 is CASSQGGTGIDEQFF. As DNA, the CDR3 is TGCGCCAGCAGCCAAGGAGGGACAGGGATCGATGAGCAGTTCTTC.

This sequence joins TRBV6-2 or TRBV6-3 and TRBJ2-7, with a possible D match to TRBD2 (5 bases). The CDR3 contains 14 residues. Looked up from germline, CDR1 is MNHEY and CDR2 is SVGEGT. The V and J ends lost 4 bases and 6 bases respectively, with 16 bases between them. The CDR3 DNA is TGTGCCAGCAGTTTGGCGGGCTCGACGGTCGAGCAGTACTTC. This gives the protein CASSLAGSTVEQYF.

The chain employs TRBV27 and TRBJ1-2; D unresolved. The CDR3 extends over 11 amino acids. V lost 8 bases and J 8 bases, leaving 12 bases between the germline ends. The germline CDR1 and CDR2 sequences are MNHEY and SMNVEV (reference sequence). CDR3 amino acids: CASGPGWGYTF. The CDR3 DNA is TGTGCCAGCGGTCCGGGTTGGGGCTACACCTTC.

V gene TRBV6-2 or TRBV6-3 combines with J gene TRBJ1-1; D perhaps matches TRBD1 (5 bases). Trimming cost V 5 bases and J 6 bases, with 22 bases left between them. The germline gives CDR1 MNHEY, CDR2 SVGEGT. The CDR3 spans 16 residues. CDR3: CASSQPGKTARAEAFF. The CDR3 nucleotides read TGTGCCAGCAGTCAACCAGGGAAAACTGCTAGGGCTGAAGCTTTCTTT.

This chain connects TRBV4-1 to TRBJ2-1; tentatively, D is TRBD1 (5 bases). Germline V gives CDR1 MGHRA, CDR2 YSYEKL. Trimming shortened V by 3 bases and J by 8 bases, and 17 bases separated the two germline ends. The CDR3 length is 15 residues. The CDR3 sequence: CASSHGIDRYDEQFF. The CDR3 nucleotides are TGCGCCAGCAGCCACGGAATCGACAGATACGATGAGCAGTTCTTC.

V usage is TRBV5-6 and J usage is TRBJ2-7; a weak D match, TRBD1 (6 bases). This CDR3 spans 13 amino acids. Trimming removed 0 bases at V and 6 bases at J, with 10 bases between. The germline gives CDR1 SGHDT, CDR2 YYEEEE. The CDR3 DNA reads TGTGCCAGCAGCTTGGCCACAGGGTTCGAGCAGTACTTC. This encodes CASSLATGFEQYF.

About this clone: Sequence at one end of the junction differs from germline and may be a read error. The chain has TRBV14 and TRBJ1-1; no clear D. This CDR3 region has 15 residues. Germline V CDR1 and CDR2: SGHDN, FVKESK. The CDR3 spells CASRQVGPGIKEAFF. CDR3 coding DNA: TGTGCCAGCAGGCAAGTAGGGCCCGGGATCAAAGAAGCTTTCTTT.

This rearrangement joins TRBV5-6 to TRBJ1-2; no clear D. Germline V gene sequence: CDR1 SGHDT, CDR2 YYEEEE. The V end lost 3 bases, the J end lost 3 bases, and 6 bases lay between the germline ends. This CDR3 comprises 12 residues. The CDR3 sequence: CASSWGDYGYTF. CDR3 bases: TGTGCCAGCAGCTGGGGAGACTATGGCTACACCTTC. Together with reference TRBV5-6 and TRBJ1-2, the CDR3 gives the full variable domain: DAGVTQSPTHLIKTRGQQVTLRCSPKSGHDTVSWYQQALGQGPQFIFQYYEEEERQRGNFPDRFSGHQFPNYSSELNVNALLLGDSALYLCASSWGDYGYTFGSGTRLTVV.

This rearrangement joins TRBV2 to TRBJ2-7, with 8 bases fitting TRBD2. V was pared by 3 bases and J by 3 bases, with 10 bases of the junction left unmatched. The germline gives CDR1 SNHLY, CDR2 FYNNEI. The CDR3 sequence is 16 residues long. CDR3 in amino acids: CASSDWAGTRVYEQYF. CDR3 DNA sequence: TGTGCCAGCAGTGATTGGGCGGGGACTAGAGTCTACGAGCAGTACTTC. Full variable domain (outside the CDR3, taken from reference TRBV2 and TRBJ2-7): EPEVTQTPSHQVTQMGQEVILRCVPISNHLYFYWYRQILGQKVEFLVSFYNNEISEKSEIFDDQFSVERPDGSNFTLKIRSTKLEDSAMYFCASSDWAGTRVYEQYFGPGTRLTVT.

The count of this clone is one. The CDR3 reads CASSSRGGVTGELFF. In DNA form, the CDR3 reads TGTGCCAGCAGCTCCCGGGGGGGGGTCACCGGGGAGCTGTTTTTT. The chain couples TRBV7-8 to TRBJ2-2; TRBD2 matches 8 bases. Germline CDR1 SGHVS, CDR2 FQNEAQ. Unmatched junction bases numbered 5, after V lost 4 bases and J lost 4 bases. The CDR3 extends over 15 amino acids.

Concerning this clone: Other nucleotide sequences in the sample specify the same CDR3. The rearrangement links TRBV7-2 to TRBJ1-1; 7 nucleotides agree with TRBD1. Germline CDR1 is SGHTA and CDR2 is FQGNSA. The CDR3 totals 14 residues. The V segment lost 3 bases and the J segment 0 bases; nucleotides outside the gene matches: 1. The CDR3 loop reads CASSLTGMNTEAFF. The CDR3 DNA reads as TGTGCCAGCAGCTTGACAGGGATGAACACTGAAGCTTTCTTT.

The chain is built from TRBV2 and TRBJ1-2; D call uncertain. CDR3 length: 14 amino acids. V gave up 4 bases and J gave up 8 bases, with 17 bases separating them. Per germline, CDR1 SNHLY and CDR2 FYNNEI. CDR3 in DNA: TGTGCCAGCAGTGTTCCGGGATCCCAAAGAGGCTACACCTTC. Protein product: CASSVPGSQRGYTF.

This chain links TRBV7-2 with TRBJ1-5; tentative D call: TRBD1 (6 bases). Germline V gene data show CDR1 as SGHTA and CDR2 as FQGNSA. This CDR3 comprises 16 residues. The V end was cut by 0 bases, the J end by 3 bases, with 12 bases between. In nucleotides, the CDR3 is TGTGCCAGCAGCTTAGCATTAGGGGGAGCCAATCAGCCCCAGCATTTT. This translates into CASSLALGGANQPQHF.

This clone occurred once. The chain links TRBV7-2 to TRBJ1-3; D perhaps matches TRBD1 (6 bases). V was pared by 2 bases and J by 0 bases, with 14 bases between. Germline V gene lookup returns CDR1 SGHTA and CDR2 FQGNSA. The CDR3 consists of 17 residues. This CDR3 reads CASSLQGIGVSGNTIYF. Here the CDR3 DNA reads TGTGCCAGCAGCTTACAGGGGATCGGGGTCTCTGGAAACACCATATATTTT.

This chain connects TRBV16 to TRBJ1-1; a weak D match, TRBD1 (5 bases). CDR1 and CDR2 from the germline V gene are KGHSY and FQNENV. The CDR3 is made up of 15 amino acids. With 2 bases removed from V and 0 bases from J, the gap between germline ends came to 10 bases. The CDR3: CASSQLTGMNTEAFF. Written as DNA, the CDR3 is TGTGCCAGCAGCCAACTAACAGGCATGAACACTGAAGCTTTCTTT.

This clone was seen more than once but under ten times. For the CDR3, the DNA is TGTGCCAGCAGTGAACAAATCGGGACAGATACGCAGTATTTT. This sequence encodes CASSEQIGTDTQYF. V and J are TRBV6-1 and TRBJ2-3; D is unresolved. Trimming pared 2 bases from V and 3 bases from J, leaving 9 bases between. From germline, CDR1 is MNHNS and CDR2 SASEGT. This CDR3 is 14 amino acids long.

CDR3 sequence (DNA): TGCGCCAGCAGCTTATCACAGGGGGGGAACACTGAAGCTTTCTTT. Translation: CASSLSQGGNTEAFF. The V call is TRBV5-1, the J call TRBJ1-1; 8 bases fit TRBD1. The CDR3 loop spans 15 amino acids. Trimming took 2 bases from V and 1 from J; bases not matched to a gene: 4. Per germline, CDR1 SGHRS and CDR2 YFSETQ.

The chain joins TRBV9 to TRBJ2-3, with D unclear. The V gene lost 0 bases and the J gene lost 4 bases, with 12 bases spanning the gap. The CDR3 has 15 residues. The germline CDR1 and CDR2 sequences are SGDLS and YYNGEE. CDR3 in amino acids: CASSVGAHSPDTQYF. The CDR3, as DNA: TGTGCCAGCAGCGTAGGTGCACATTCCCCAGATACGCAGTATTTT.

This clone has only a few counts. The chain uses TRBV6-2 or TRBV6-3 and TRBJ1-5, with a possible D match to TRBD1 (5 bases). CDR3 length equals 18 residues. V lost 0 bases, J lost 2 bases, and 17 bases lay in between. Germline CDR1 and CDR2: MNHEY and SVGEGT. The CDR3 region has the DNA TGTGCCAGCAGTTACTCGATAGCGTCGGGGGGTGGCAATCAGCCCCAGCATTTT. It specifies CASSYSIASGGGNQPQHF.

The V and J genes are TRBV18 and TRBJ1-4, with D perhaps matching TRBD1 (6 bases). V dropped 4 bases and J dropped 7 bases, with 13 bases sitting between them. CDR1 and CDR2 (germline): KGHSH, LQKENI. The CDR3 loop spans 14 amino acids. This CDR3 reads CASSLGQNTEKLFF. CDR3 DNA sequence: TGTGCCAGCTCACTCGGACAGAACACTGAAAAACTGTTTTTT.

The V and J genes are TRBV7-3 and TRBJ2-3, with 12 bases aligning to TRBD2. The CDR3 covers 16 residues. Germline values: CDR1 SGHTA, CDR2 FQGTGA. V dropped 5 bases and J dropped 3; count of bases not matched to a gene: 6. The CDR3 coding sequence is TGTGCCAGCAGCACCCTAGCGGGAGGGCCGACAGATACGCAGTATTTT. Amino acids: CASSTLAGGPTDTQYF.

J is TRBJ1-4 and V is TRBV30; no firm D call. The V end lost 3 bases, the J end lost 7 bases, and 15 bases lay between the germline ends. The CDR3 spans 14 residues. Germline CDR1 reads GTSNPN; CDR2 reads SVGIG (reference sequence). CDR3 nucleotides: TGTGCCTGGAGCGCCACCCGAGGACTTGAAAAACTGTTTTTT. This codes for CAWSATRGLEKLFF.

V usage is TRBV5-1 and J usage is TRBJ1-1; TRBD1 might be the D (5 bases). The CDR3 is 15 amino acids. Germline lookup yields CDR1 SGHRS and CDR2 YFSETQ. V lost 0 bases and J lost 3, with 12 bases in between. The CDR3 protein is CASSLESGGDTEAFF. DNA of the CDR3: TGCGCCAGCAGCTTGGAGTCAGGAGGGGACACTGAAGCTTTCTTT.

Only one count was recorded for this clone. V and J are TRBV9 and TRBJ1-1; the match to TRBD1 covers 7 bases. V gave up 4 bases and J gave up 1 base; unmatched junction bases: 4. CDR1 SGDLS and CDR2 YYNGEE come from the germline V gene. The CDR3 sequence is 14 residues long. CDR3 sequence (DNA): TGTGCCAGCAGCAGGGGGCTAGGGAACACTGAAGCTTTCTTT. It encodes CASSRGLGNTEAFF.

The chain joins TRBV7-3 to TRBJ2-5, with D perhaps TRBD2 (5 bases). This CDR3 spans 13 amino acids. The germline CDR1 and CDR2 sequences are SGHTA and FQGTGA. Trimming shortened V by 2 bases and J by 3 bases, and 7 bases separated the two germline ends. The CDR3 reads CASSLQREETQYF. The CDR3, as DNA: TGTGCCAGCAGCTTACAGAGGGAAGAGACCCAGTACTTC.

This chain links TRBV5-3 with TRBJ1-1; 7 bases line up with TRBD1. TRBV5-3 has ORF status, its function being uncertain. The CDR3 runs 14 residues. J lost 1 base, V lost 4 bases, and 4 bases had no gene match. The CDR3 protein is CARSVRDRNTEAFF. CDR3 DNA sequence: TGTGCCAGAAGCGTCCGGGACAGGAACACTGAAGCTTTCTTT.

This chain connects TRBV4-2 to TRBJ1-2; maybe TRBD1 (6 bases). V lost 4 bases and J lost 2, with 20 bases in between. CDR3 length: 17 residues. Germline V lookup: CDR1 LGHNA, CDR2 YNFKEQ. The CDR3 DNA is TGTGCCAGCAGCCCCGAGCGCGGGAGGGGGGGAAACTATGGCTACACCTTC. It codes for CASSPERGRGGNYGYTF.

The chain couples TRBV9 to TRBJ2-1, with 8 positions matching TRBD2. With V trimmed by 4 bases and J by 0 bases, 12 bases remained unmatched. Germline lookup yields CDR1 SGDLS and CDR2 YYNGEE. The CDR3 contains 18 residues. CDR3 nucleotide sequence: TGTGCCAGCAGCCCACGACCGGGGGGGCTGAGCTCCTACAATGAGCAGTTCTTC. Protein product: CASSPRPGGLSSYNEQFF.

The genes are TRBV5-1 and TRBJ2-2; D not certain. Trimming cost V 7 bases and J 6 bases, with 7 bases left between them. CDR1 is SGHRS and CDR2 is YFSETQ in the germline V gene. The CDR3 contains 11 residues. The CDR3 sequence: CASYRAGELFF. CDR3 sequence (DNA): TGCGCCAGCTATAGAGCCGGGGAGCTGTTTTTT.